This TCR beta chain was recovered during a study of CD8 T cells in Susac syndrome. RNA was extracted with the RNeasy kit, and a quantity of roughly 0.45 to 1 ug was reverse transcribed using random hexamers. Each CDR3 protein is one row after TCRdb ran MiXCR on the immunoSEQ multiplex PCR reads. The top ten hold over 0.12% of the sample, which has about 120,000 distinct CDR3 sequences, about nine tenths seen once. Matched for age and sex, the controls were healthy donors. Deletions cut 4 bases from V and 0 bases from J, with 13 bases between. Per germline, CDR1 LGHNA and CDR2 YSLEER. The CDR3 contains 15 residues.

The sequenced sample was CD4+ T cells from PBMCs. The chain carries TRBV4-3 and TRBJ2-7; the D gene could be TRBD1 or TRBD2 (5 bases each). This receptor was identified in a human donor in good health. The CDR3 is CASSPRQGASYEQYF. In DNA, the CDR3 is TGCGCCAGCAGCCCTCGTCAGGGAGCCTCCTACGAGCAGTACTTC.